A selection of T cell receptor beta chains follows, all from one sample in a study of blood T cell repertoires in COVID-19. Profiled with immunoSEQ multiplex PCR; TCRdb holds only in-frame clones, not every one. Here the sample spans roughly 92,000 clones, 80% to 90% being singletons. The sample taken for sequencing was peripheral blood. The source is a woman of 80 years or more with acute or convalescent COVID-19. CDR3s include the opening cysteine and the closing phenylalanine or tryptophan. The D gene is left open where the match is weak. Clone sizes are given selectively: once, few, many, or a class where the clone is expanded.

CDR3aa	CDR3nt	v_gene	j_gene	abundance	d_gene
CAWSVQAYEQYF	TGTGCCTGGAGTGTACAAGCGTACGAGCAGTACTTC	TRBV30	TRBJ2-7	few	NA
CASSLFEGASNEKLFF	TGTGCCAGCAGCCTTTTCGAGGGGGCTTCTAATGAAAAACTGTTTTTT	TRBV4-2	TRBJ1-4	NA	TRBD1
CAIRDFYGYTF	TGTGCCATCAGGGACTTCTATGGCTACACCTTC	TRBV10-3	TRBJ1-2	few	NA
CATSRRGQNNQPQHF	TGTGCCACCAGCAGACGGGGACAAAACAATCAGCCCCAGCATTTT	TRBV15	TRBJ1-5	few	NA
CATSPRDSIYNEQFF	TGTGCCACCAGTCCCCGGGACAGCATTTACAATGAGCAGTTCTTC	TRBV24-1	TRBJ2-1	NA	TRBD1
CASSRGTRMSTDTQYF	TGTGCCAGCAGCCGGGGGACCCGAATGAGCACAGATACGCAGTATTTT	TRBV7-3	TRBJ2-3	NA	NA
CASSLRGGLNSWETQYF	TGTGCCAGCAGCTTGAGGGGGGGCTTGAATTCGTGGGAGACCCAGTACTTC	TRBV7-2	TRBJ2-5	NA	NA
CASQQITNEKLFF	TGTGCCAGCCAACAGATTACTAATGAAAAACTGTTTTTT	TRBV19	TRBJ1-4	NA	NA
CASSSGQGDANQPQHF	TGTGCCAGCAGTTCGGGACAGGGAGACGCCAATCAGCCCCAGCATTTT	TRBV6-5	TRBJ1-5	NA	TRBD1
CASSSIAGLTDTQYF	TGTGCCAGCAGCTCTATAGCGGGACTCACAGATACGCAGTATTTT	TRBV7-8	TRBJ2-3	NA	TRBD2